The 2 T cell receptor beta chains in this list originate from one sample, sequenced in a study of control samples from healthy donors and cancer patients. Measured with immunoSEQ multiplex PCR; TCRdb has only the in-frame clones, and not every one. The sample carries 100,000 to 150,000 clones, 80% to 95% recorded once. The sample consisted of blood. The source of these receptors is a man in his late teens or twenties in good health.

This rearrangement joins TRBV29-1 to TRBJ2-3; D is perhaps TRBD1 or TRBD2 (5 bases each). Trimming removed 3 bases from V and 3 bases from J, with 7 bases in between. CDR1 SQVTM and CDR2 ANQGSEA come from the germline V gene. The CDR3 consists of 12 residues. CDR3 loop: CSVEGETDTQYF. CDR3 bases: TGCAGCGTTGAGGGGGAAACAGATACGCAGTATTTT.

The rearrangement joins TRBV6-2 or TRBV6-3 to TRBJ1-2; 7 nucleotides agree with TRBD1. Germline lookup yields CDR1 MNHEY and CDR2 SVGEGT. Losses at the gene ends were 6 bases for V and 8 bases for J; bases not matched to a gene: 6. This CDR3 contains 12 residues. The CDR3 reads CASSPNRGGYTF. In DNA form, the CDR3 reads TGTGCCAGCAGCCCCAACAGGGGCGGCTACACCTTC.